This note documents a single TCR beta chain sequence. What it binds is not known. The record originates from a study of shared clonotypes between healthy human individuals. Study-wide findings and caveats: Sampling covered nothing but blood. Tissue TCR repertoires likely differ from those found in blood.

The assay was immunoSEQ multiplex PCR, and TCRdb's table has in-frame clones only and misses some. There are hundreds of thousands of clones in the sample; around 79% occur only once, and around 14% lies in the top ten. Every donor, a Caucasian adult, lived in Nashville, Tennessee. With unsorted samples, genomic DNA was obtained from 100 million or so PBMCs. Per the germline V gene, CDR1 is MDHEN and CDR2 is SYDVKM. This CDR3 has 14 amino acids. V lost 6 bases to trimming and J lost 9 bases, with 21 bases between them. The rearrangement links TRBV28 to TRBJ2-7, with D tentatively TRBD1 or TRBD2 (5 bases each). Source material: PBMCs. This receptor was identified in a woman aged 35 to 49 in good health. Some clones in this sample may be carry-over from other donors' samples. This CDR3 reads CASRKDGAAVGQYF. CDR3 sequence (DNA): TGTGCCAGCAGAAAGGACGGGGCAGCGGTTGGGCAGTACTTC.